What follows are 26 T cell receptor beta chains derived from one specimen sequenced in a study of blood T cell repertoires in COVID-19. Sequenced by immunoSEQ multiplex PCR; TCRdb stores in-frame clones only, minus some. Found here are 300,000 or so clones, more than 75% of them singletons; the top ten hold approximately 8%. The sample comprised peripheral blood. The receptors were gathered from a woman aged 50 to 65 who had recovered from COVID-19.

This chain uses TRBV9 with TRBJ2-1, with TRBD2 matching 10 bases. The length of the CDR3 is 17 residues. V lost 4 bases to trimming and J lost 7 bases; unmatched junction nucleotides: 14. Germline V lookup: CDR1 SGDLS, CDR2 YYNGEE. The CDR3 region has the DNA TGTGCCAGCAGCTCGGGACCGGGACTAGCGATCTATAATGAGCAGTTCTTC. It is translated as CASSSGPGLAIYNEQFF.

The chain employs TRBV2 and TRBJ1-2; TRBD1 is a possible D gene (6 bases). CDR1 and CDR2 (germline): SNHLY, FYNNEI. With 5 bases removed from V and 2 bases from J, the gap between germline ends came to 15 bases. The length of the CDR3 is 15 residues. CDR3: CASSSGGRRNYGYTF. As DNA, the CDR3 is TGTGCCAGCAGTTCGGGGGGCCGACGAAACTATGGCTACACCTTC.

This chain's CDR3 is CATSPSRGPNTEAFF. The CDR3 nucleotides are TGTGCCACCAGCCCTTCTCGTGGGCCGAACACTGAAGCTTTCTTT. The chain is built from TRBV15 and TRBJ1-1; D is unclear. Germline values: CDR1 LNHNV, CDR2 YYDKDF (reference sequence). The CDR3 runs 15 residues. The V gene lost 5 bases and the J gene lost 1 base, with 14 bases spanning the gap. Drawing the rest from reference TRBV15 and TRBJ1-1, the complete variable domain is DAMVIQNPRYQVTQFGKPVTLSCSQTLNHNVMYWYQQKSSQAPKLLFHYYDKDFNNEADTPDNFQSRRPNTSFCFLDIRSPGLGDTAMYLCATSPSRGPNTEAFFGQGTRLTVV.

This chain connects TRBV5-4 to TRBJ2-1; 8 bases align to TRBD2. With 6 bases clipped from V and 6 bases from J, the junction kept 11 bases outside the gene matches. The CDR3 has 15 residues. In germline, CDR1 is SGHNT, CDR2 YYREEE (reference sequence). The CDR3 bases are TGTGCCAGCAAGACGAGCGGGGGCCACATCAATGAGCAGTTCTTC. This gives the protein CASKTSGGHINEQFF.

This chain connects TRBV10-3 to TRBJ2-2; TRBD1 might be the D (5 bases). Per the germline V gene, CDR1 is ENHRY and CDR2 is SYGVKD. V was shortened by 7 bases and J by 4 bases, with 10 bases between the two germline ends. The length of the CDR3 is 13 residues. Written as DNA, the CDR3 is TGTGCCATCAAGCCCAGGGTCACCGGGGAGCTGTTTTTT. This translates into CAIKPRVTGELFF.

This chain connects TRBV7-8 to TRBJ2-7; D is possibly TRBD1 (5 bases). From germline, CDR1 is SGHVS and CDR2 FQNEAQ. The CDR3 sequence is 15 residues long. V was clipped by 4 bases and J by 1 base, with 14 bases between them. The CDR3 here is CASSSTGALSYEQYF. The CDR3 nucleotides read TGTGCCAGCAGCTCCACTGGGGCACTATCCTACGAGCAGTACTTC. The entire variable domain, with the rest obtained from reference TRBV7-8 and TRBJ2-7, is as follows: GAGVSQSPRYKVAKRGQDVALRCDPISGHVSLFWYQQALGQGPEFLTYFQNEAQLDKSGLPSDRFFAERPEGSVSTLKIQRTQQEDSAVYLCASSSTGALSYEQYFGPGTRLTVT.

V and J are TRBV7-2 and TRBJ2-7, with unresolved D. Looked up from germline, CDR1 is SGHTA and CDR2 is FQGNSA. This CDR3 region has 14 residues. Trimming removed 2 bases from V and 2 bases from J, with 10 bases in between. The CDR3 nucleotides are TGTGCCAGCAGCTTAAGGCAGGAAACCTACGAGCAGTACTTC. Translation gives CASSLRQETYEQYF.

The rearrangement links TRBV11-2 to TRBJ2-7; D is perhaps TRBD2 (6 bases). V was shortened by 5 bases and J by 6 bases, with 11 bases between the two germline ends. The CDR3 consists of 12 residues. The germline V gene encodes CDR1 SGHAT and CDR2 FQNNGV. The chain's CDR3 is CASSTEGGEQYF. CDR3 nucleotides: TGTGCCAGCAGCACCGAGGGAGGCGAGCAGTACTTC.

This chain links TRBV28 with TRBJ2-3, with D hard to call. Germline V lookup: CDR1 MDHEN, CDR2 SYDVKM. The CDR3 loop spans 18 amino acids. V lost 3 bases and J lost 3, with 22 bases in between. This CDR3 reads CASSFSIPKPENTDTQYF. CDR3 in DNA: TGTGCCAGCAGTTTTTCGATACCAAAACCGGAGAATACAGATACGCAGTATTTT.

The chain employs TRBV27 and TRBJ2-1; TRBD2 matches 14 bases. Germline V gene lookup returns CDR1 MNHEY and CDR2 SMNVEV (reference sequence). Trimming at V came to 3 bases and at J to 4 bases, leaving 2 bases not matched to a gene. The CDR3 is 16 residues long. The CDR3 is CASSLGTSGSYNEQFF. DNA for the CDR3: TGTGCCAGCAGTTTGGGGACTAGCGGGAGTTACAATGAGCAGTTCTTC.

The chain employs TRBV10-2 and TRBJ2-2; 10 bases map to TRBD2. The CDR3 contains 18 residues. The germline CDR1 and CDR2 sequences are WSHSY and SAAADI. J was trimmed by 4 bases and V by 6 bases; bases with no gene match: 14. The CDR3 sequence: CASRPGSSGGARTGELFF. The CDR3 DNA sequence: TGCGCCAGCAGGCCGGGGTCGAGCGGGGGGGCGCGCACCGGGGAGCTGTTTTTT.

This clone showed up just a few times. V usage is TRBV5-1 and J usage is TRBJ1-4; no reliable D call. Per the germline V gene, CDR1 is SGHRS and CDR2 is YFSETQ. Trimming removed 0 bases from V and 8 bases from J, with 8 bases in between. CDR3 size: 13 residues. The CDR3 spells CASSLDSLEKLFF. CDR3 bases: TGCGCCAGCAGCTTGGACAGTTTGGAAAAACTGTTTTTT.

J is TRBJ1-2 and V is TRBV28; 9 nucleotides agree with TRBD1. Losses at the gene ends were 5 bases for V and 5 bases for J; bases not matched to a gene: 9. Germline V gene data show CDR1 as MDHEN and CDR2 as SYDVKM. The CDR3 totals 15 residues. CDR3 nucleotide sequence: TGTGCCAGCAGTGATCCGGGACAGGGAATATATGGCTACACCTTC. Protein: CASSDPGQGIYGYTF.

This clone occurred once. The chain uses TRBV5-4 and TRBJ2-1, with a possible D match to TRBD2 (6 bases). V dropped 4 bases and J dropped 6 bases, with 11 bases sitting between them. Germline V gene data show CDR1 as SGHNT and CDR2 as YYREEE (reference sequence). This CDR3 comprises 13 residues. This CDR3 is CASSTGTSNEQFF. The CDR3 nucleotides read TGTGCCAGCAGCACCGGGACTTCCAATGAGCAGTTCTTC.

The chain links TRBV18 to TRBJ2-3, with a tentative D call TRBD2 (7 bases). The germline V gene has CDR1 KGHSH and CDR2 LQKENI. CDR3 length: 16 amino acids. Trimming took 3 bases from V and 4 from J, leaving 17 bases between them. The CDR3 here is CASSPTSTGGPDTQYF. CDR3 in DNA: TGTGCCAGCTCACCGACCTCGACGGGGGGCCCAGATACGCAGTATTTT. The variable domain in full, completed from reference TRBV18 and TRBJ2-3, reads NAGVMQNPRHLVRRRGQEARLRCSPMKGHSHVYWYRQLPEEGLKFMVYLQKENIIDESGMPKERFSAEFPKEGPSILRIQQVVRGDSAAYFCASSPTSTGGPDTQYFGPGTRLTVL.

CDR3 bases: TGTGCCAGTAGTCCGCAGGGCTACGAGCAGTACTTC. As protein: CASSPQGYEQYF. J is TRBJ2-7 and V is TRBV19; TRBD1 might be the D (5 bases). Germline V CDR1 and CDR2: LNHDA, SQIVND (reference sequence). The CDR3 spans 12 residues. Deletions cut 5 bases from V and 3 bases from J, with 8 bases between.

The V and J genes are TRBV5-6 and TRBJ2-3; 7 bases match TRBD1. The V gene end was trimmed by 5 bases and the J gene end by 4 bases; junction bases not matched to a gene: 7. The CDR3 is made up of 14 amino acids. Germline V gene data show CDR1 as SGHDT and CDR2 as YYEEEE. The CDR3 loop is CASRPTGNADTQYF. The DNA for the CDR3 is TGTGCCAGCAGACCGACAGGGAACGCAGATACGCAGTATTTT.

Points on this clone: One junction end disagrees with the germline gene, perhaps due to a read error. This sequence joins TRBV7-7 and TRBJ2-1, with 7 bases matching TRBD2. Per germline, CDR1 SSHAT and CDR2 FNYEAQ (reference sequence). The CDR3 covers 15 residues. Written as DNA, the CDR3 is TGTGCTAGCAGCTTAGAGGGCGGGAGCTACAATGAGCAGTTCTTC. It translates to CASSLEGGSYNEQFF.

The chain combines TRBV4-3 with TRBJ1-1, with D possibly being TRBD1 (6 bases). V was cut by 0 bases and J by 11 bases, with 13 bases left in between. Germline V gives CDR1 LGHNA, CDR2 YSLEER. The CDR3 sequence is 13 residues long. The CDR3 spells CASSQELPGEAFF. The CDR3, as DNA: TGCGCCAGCAGCCAAGAACTCCCAGGGGAGGCTTTCTTT.

J is TRBJ2-5 and V is TRBV7-2; D possibly corresponds to TRBD2 (5 bases). CDR1 SGHTA and CDR2 FQGNSA come from the germline V gene. V lost 1 base, J lost 14 bases, and 23 bases lay in between. The CDR3 contains 15 residues. The CDR3 coding sequence is TGTGCCAGCAGCTTAGGGCTACGGGATGCGGCAGGAGTATACTTC. Protein product: CASSLGLRDAAGVYF.

This rearrangement joins TRBV6-2 or TRBV6-3 to TRBJ2-1; no clear D gene. The germline V gene has CDR1 MNHEY and CDR2 SVGEGT. V lost 0 bases to trimming and J lost 2 bases, with 11 bases between them. The length of the CDR3 is 16 residues. CDR3 sequence reads: CASSYSTVLAYNEQFF. CDR3 DNA: TGTGCCAGCAGTTACTCCACAGTCTTAGCCTACAATGAGCAGTTCTTC.

The chain is built from TRBV27 and TRBJ1-6; TRBD1 aligns across 9 bases. Trimming took 6 bases from V and 6 from J; bases not matched to a gene: 9. Germline CDR1 is MNHEY and CDR2 is SMNVEV (reference sequence). The CDR3 spans 16 residues. The DNA of the CDR3 is TGTGCCAGCAGAACCAACAGGGGGCAGGGTAATTCACCCCTCCACTTT. Its protein is CASRTNRGQGNSPLHF.

This clone was counted a single time. Written as DNA, the CDR3 is TGTGCCAGCAGCCAAGGTCAGGGGGCCTCGAGCACTGAAGCTTTCTTT. Translation: CASSQGQGASSTEAFF. This chain joins TRBV3-1 (or the pseudogene TRBV3-2) and TRBJ1-1; 8 bases match TRBD1. The CDR3 extends over 16 amino acids. V trimming: 1 base; J trimming: 4 bases; junction bases outside the gene matches: 8. Looked up from germline, CDR1 is LGHDT and CDR2 is YNNKEL (reference sequence).

The sample holds many counts of this clone. The rearrangement uses TRBV28 and TRBJ1-2; D gene uncertain. The V and J ends lost 3 bases and 3 bases respectively, with 8 bases between them. The CDR3 consists of 13 residues. CDR1 and CDR2 from the germline V gene are MDHEN and SYDVKM. CDR3 loop: CASSLRLDYGYTF. CDR3 nucleotides: TGTGCCAGCAGTTTGCGGCTAGACTATGGCTACACCTTC.

The chain combines TRBV5-4 with TRBJ1-2; the D is unclear. CDR1 and CDR2 from the germline V gene are SGHNT and YYREEE (reference sequence). This CDR3 spans 14 amino acids. Trimming stripped 4 bases from V and 8 bases from J, with 18 bases between. CDR3 nucleotides: TGTGCCAGCAGCACCGAACGGCATGGAGTGGGCTACACCTTC. This translates into CASSTERHGVGYTF.

Turning to this clone: Other DNA variants within this sample encode the same CDR3. This chain uses TRBV12-5 with TRBJ2-5, with 7 positions matching TRBD2. Unmatched junction bases numbered 1, after V lost 1 base and J lost 5 bases. CDR1 LGHNT and CDR2 FRNRAP come from the germline V gene. This CDR3 contains 13 residues. The CDR3: CASGLGAGETQYF. The CDR3 coding sequence is TGTGCTAGTGGTTTGGGAGCGGGGGAGACCCAGTACTTC. The full variable domain, with the rest looked up from reference TRBV12-5 and TRBJ2-5, is DARVTQTPRHKVTEMGQEVTMRCQPILGHNTVFWYRQTMMQGLELLAYFRNRAPLDDSGMPKDRFSAEMPDATLATLKIQPSEPRDSAVYFCASGLGAGETQYFGPGTRLLVL.